The 24 T cell receptor beta chains given below trace back to one sample, sequenced in a study of blood T cell repertoires in COVID-19. Assay: immunoSEQ multiplex PCR; the TCRdb copy retains only in-frame clones and omits some. The data hold roughly 300,000 clones, with 86% observed a single time. The sample consisted of peripheral blood. These receptors were taken from a woman in her 30s with COVID-19, enrolled during active disease.

The chain links TRBV18 to TRBJ2-3; TRBD1 agrees at 12 bases. CDR1 and CDR2 (germline): KGHSH, LQKENI. The CDR3 consists of 16 residues. Trimming took 0 bases from V and 4 from J; bases not matched to a gene: 2. As DNA, the CDR3 is TGTGCCAGCTCACCACCGGGACAGGGGGCTGCAGATACGCAGTATTTT. Its protein product is CASSPPGQGAADTQYF.

The chain uses TRBV6-5 and TRBJ2-7, with a possible D match to TRBD1 (5 bases). CDR1 MNHEY and CDR2 SVGAGI come from the germline V gene. Between the trimmed V and J ends, which lost 7 bases and 4 bases, there was a span of 14 bases. The length of the CDR3 is 13 residues. DNA of the CDR3: TGTGCCAGCAAACTTCAGGGAAGTTACGAGCAGTACTTC. Translated, it gives CASKLQGSYEQYF.

This sequence joins TRBV3-1 (or the pseudogene TRBV3-2) and TRBJ2-5; 14 bases match TRBD2. V lost 4 bases and J lost 5; bases outside the gene matches: 6. Germline V gene lookup returns CDR1 LGHDT and CDR2 YNNKEL (reference sequence). The CDR3 length is 16 residues. As DNA, the CDR3 is TGTGCCAGCAGCCGGGGACTAGCGGGGGTCACCGAGACCCAGTACTTC. Residues: CASSRGLAGVTETQYF.

The chain has TRBV28 and TRBJ1-3, with 7 bases fitting TRBD1. There are 18 residues in the CDR3. V lost 8 bases, J lost 2 bases, and 18 bases stayed unmatched. Germline CDR1 MDHEN, CDR2 SYDVKM. For the CDR3, the DNA is TGTGCCAGCTCCCGGGACAGTCAATTCCTAAGTGCTGGAAACACCATATATTTT. Translating gives CASSRDSQFLSAGNTIYF.

The rearrangement joins TRBV5-5 to TRBJ2-2; a weak D match, TRBD1 (6 bases). V lost 4 bases to trimming and J lost 4 bases, with 17 bases between them. CDR1 SGHKS and CDR2 YYEKEE come from the germline V gene (reference sequence). The CDR3 loop spans 16 amino acids. The CDR3 is CASSLTTGQFTGELFF. DNA of the CDR3: TGTGCCAGCAGCCTAACGACAGGCCAGTTCACCGGGGAGCTGTTTTTT. Supplemented by reference TRBV5-5 and TRBJ2-2, the full variable domain reads DAGVTQSPTHLIKTRGQQVTLRCSPISGHKSVSWYQQVLGQGPQFIFQYYEKEERGRGNFPDRFSARQFPNYSSELNVNALLLGDSALYLCASSLTTGQFTGELFFGEGSRLTVL.

The chain employs TRBV7-9 and TRBJ2-7, with 7 positions matching TRBD1. The CDR3 sequence is 14 residues long. The germline gives CDR1 SEHNR, CDR2 FQNEAQ (reference sequence). With V trimmed by 5 bases and J by 4 bases, 8 bases remained unmatched. CDR3 region: CASSPQGVLYEQYF. The DNA of the CDR3 is TGTGCCAGCAGCCCCCAGGGGGTTCTATACGAGCAGTACTTC.

CDR3: CASSSRLAGAPETQYF. In DNA form, the CDR3 reads TGCGCCAGCAGCTCTCGACTAGCGGGGGCCCCAGAGACCCAGTACTTC. The chain combines TRBV5-1 with TRBJ2-5; 12 nucleotides match TRBD2. With 3 bases clipped from V and 4 bases from J, the junction kept 7 bases outside the gene matches. CDR1 SGHRS and CDR2 YFSETQ come from the germline V gene. CDR3 length equals 16 residues.

The chain couples TRBV5-6 to TRBJ2-5; 7 positions agree with TRBD2. Germline CDR1 is SGHDT and CDR2 is YYEEEE. The V segment lost 2 bases and the J segment 5 bases; nucleotides outside the gene matches: 6. The CDR3 covers 14 residues. CDR3 residues: CASSFPEGGETQYF. CDR3 nucleotide sequence: TGTGCCAGCAGCTTCCCTGAGGGAGGGGAGACCCAGTACTTC. The entire variable domain, with the rest obtained from reference TRBV5-6 and TRBJ2-5, is as follows: DAGVTQSPTHLIKTRGQQVTLRCSPKSGHDTVSWYQQALGQGPQFIFQYYEEEERQRGNFPDRFSGHQFPNYSSELNVNALLLGDSALYLCASSFPEGGETQYFGPGTRLLVL.

The chain uses TRBV9 and TRBJ1-2; 8 bases agree with TRBD1. The CDR3 loop spans 15 amino acids. Germline-derived CDR1 and CDR2 are SGDLS and YYNGEE. The V and J ends lost 4 bases and 5 bases, in that order; junction bases with no gene match: 10. CDR3 bases: TGTGCCAGCAGCCCATCCGGGACAGGACTTTATGGCTACACCTTC. Its translation is CASSPSGTGLYGYTF.

The V and J genes are TRBV7-9 and TRBJ1-5; 8 nucleotides line up with TRBD1. The germline CDR1 and CDR2 sequences are SEHNR and FQNEAQ (reference sequence). The CDR3 contains 15 residues. Trimming removed 5 bases from V and 0 bases from J; junction bases left unmatched: 3. CDR3 region: CASSRGQDSNQPQHF. The DNA for the CDR3 is TGTGCCAGCAGCCGGGGACAGGATAGCAATCAGCCCCAGCATTTT.

This rearrangement joins TRBV28 to TRBJ1-5; weak D call: TRBD1 (5 bases). In germline, CDR1 is MDHEN, CDR2 SYDVKM. The CDR3 consists of 12 residues. Trimming cost V 9 bases and J 6 bases, with 12 bases left between them. The CDR3 region is CASTGGSQPQHF. For the CDR3, the DNA is TGTGCCAGTACAGGAGGGAGTCAGCCCCAGCATTTT.

This sequence joins TRBV20-1 and TRBJ1-1; D is undetermined. The V end lost 3 bases, the J end lost 1 base, and 9 bases lay between the germline ends. This CDR3 region has 13 residues. The V gene's germline CDR1 is DFQATT and CDR2 SNEGSKA (reference sequence). CDR3 in amino acids: CSASTDRNTEAFF. CDR3 coding DNA: TGCAGTGCTAGTACTGATCGGAACACTGAAGCTTTCTTT.

This clone was found a few times. The V and J genes are TRBV28 and TRBJ1-3, with a weak D call TRBD1 (6 bases). This CDR3 contains 14 residues. The V gene's germline CDR1 is MDHEN and CDR2 SYDVKM. V lost 6 bases and J lost 1, with 10 bases in between. The CDR3: CASRNTGSGNTIYF. CDR3 nucleotides: TGTGCCAGCAGGAATACAGGGTCTGGAAACACCATATATTTT.

This sequence joins TRBV5-1 and TRBJ2-2; 13 positions agree with TRBD2. J gave up 5 bases and V 4 bases, and 8 bases lay outside the gene matches. Per germline, CDR1 SGHRS and CDR2 YFSETQ. The CDR3 totals 17 residues. The CDR3 DNA reads as TGCGCCAGCAGCCTACTAGCGGGGGGGCCGAGAACCGGGGAGCTGTTTTTT. It is translated as CASSLLAGGPRTGELFF.

The chain is built from TRBV5-4 and TRBJ2-1; 8 bases line up with TRBD2. J was trimmed by 4 bases and V by 0 bases; bases with no gene match: 6. Germline V CDR1 and CDR2: SGHNT, YYREEE (reference sequence). The CDR3 extends over 16 amino acids. The CDR3 loop reads CASSLGAGAIYNEQFF. CDR3 bases: TGTGCCAGCAGCTTGGGAGCGGGGGCCATATACAATGAGCAGTTCTTC. Full variable domain (rest looked up from reference TRBV5-4 and TRBJ2-1): ETGVTQSPTHLIKTRGQQVTLRCSSQSGHNTVSWYQQALGQGPQFIFQYYREEENGRGNFPPRFSGLQFPNYSSELNVNALELDDSALYLCASSLGAGAIYNEQFFGPGTRLTVL.

The genes are TRBV2 and TRBJ2-5; TRBD1 aligns across 8 bases. This CDR3 has 18 residues. Germline V lookup: CDR1 SNHLY, CDR2 FYNNEI. V lost 2 bases, J lost 5 bases, and 16 bases stayed unmatched. As DNA, the CDR3 is TGTGCCAGCAGTGAAAACCCCAGGTGGACAGGGCGAAGGGAGACCCAGTACTTC. Protein sequence: CASSENPRWTGRRETQYF.

This clone occurred once. The chain couples TRBV3-1 (or the pseudogene TRBV3-2) to TRBJ2-3; D call uncertain. This CDR3 contains 12 residues. The V end was cut by 1 base, the J end by 12 bases, with 11 bases between. Germline loops: CDR1 LGHDT, CDR2 YNNKEL (reference sequence). CDR3 coding DNA: TGTGCCAGCAGCCAAGGTACAACCCATCAGTATTTT. It encodes CASSQGTTHQYF.

This chain connects TRBV9 to TRBJ2-1; 7 bases are shared with TRBD1. The germline CDR1 and CDR2 sequences are SGDLS and YYNGEE. CDR3 size: 15 residues. The J segment lost 4 bases and the V segment lost 2 bases, leaving 6 bases of the junction unmatched. Here the CDR3 reads CASSVPTGTYNEQFF. CDR3 in DNA: TGTGCCAGCAGCGTCCCGACAGGGACATACAATGAGCAGTTCTTC.

The rearrangement uses TRBV3-1 (or the pseudogene TRBV3-2) and TRBJ1-2; D uncertain. In germline, CDR1 is LGHDT, CDR2 YNNKEL (reference sequence). V was shortened by 0 bases and J by 3 bases, with 11 bases between the two germline ends. The CDR3 totals 15 residues. CDR3 coding DNA: TGTGCCAGCAGCCAAGATGTAGGGAGGGACTATGGCTACACCTTC. Translating gives CASSQDVGRDYGYTF.

The chain has TRBV29-1 and TRBJ1-1, with 7 bases identical to TRBD1. V shed 6 bases, J shed 10 bases, and the junction held 11 bases outside the gene matches. CDR3 size: 12 residues. From germline, CDR1 is SQVTM and CDR2 ANQGSEA. The CDR3 sequence: CSVLTGMGVAFF. CDR3 bases: TGCAGCGTACTGACAGGGATGGGGGTAGCTTTCTTT.

The chain is built from TRBV29-1 and TRBJ2-1, with D tentatively TRBD2 (5 bases). The CDR3 runs to 16 residues. The V end lost 4 bases, the J end lost 7 bases, and 23 bases lay between the germline ends. Germline CDR1 is SQVTM and CDR2 is ANQGSEA. The CDR3 region is CSVVGPLGASLNEQFF. The CDR3 coding sequence is TGCAGCGTTGTCGGGCCGCTAGGAGCTAGCCTAAATGAGCAGTTCTTC.

V usage is TRBV5-1 and J usage is TRBJ2-1; 7 bases line up with TRBD2. The CDR3 is 14 residues long. With 2 bases clipped from V and 7 bases from J, the junction kept 6 bases outside the gene matches. Germline V CDR1 and CDR2: SGHRS, YFSETQ. The CDR3 sequence is CASSFVGLVNEQFF. The CDR3, as DNA: TGCGCCAGCAGCTTCGTTGGACTAGTGAATGAGCAGTTCTTC.

This chain uses TRBV5-1 with TRBJ2-1; D perhaps matches TRBD1 (6 bases). CDR1 SGHRS and CDR2 YFSETQ come from the germline V gene. V was trimmed by 2 bases and J by 8 bases, leaving 20 bases between them. This CDR3 is 16 amino acids long. The CDR3 DNA sequence: TGCGCCAGCAGCTTCCGGACAGCAAATTTAGGAGATGAGCAGTTCTTC. Translation gives CASSFRTANLGDEQFF. The variable domain in full, completed from reference TRBV5-1 and TRBJ2-1, reads KAGVTQTPRYLIKTRGQQVTLSCSPISGHRSVSWYQQTPGQGLQFLFEYFSETQRNKGNFPGRFSGRQFSNSRSEMNVSTLELGDSALYLCASSFRTANLGDEQFFGPGTRLTVL.

The rearrangement uses TRBV6-2 or TRBV6-3 and TRBJ1-2; TRBD1 is a possible D gene (5 bases). The germline V and J ends were trimmed by 2 bases and 10 bases, with 11 bases remaining between them. CDR1 and CDR2 from the germline V gene are MNHEY and SVGEGT. This CDR3 region has 12 residues. In DNA, the CDR3 is TGTGCCAGCAGTTACGCACAGGTTCACTACACCTTC. Translated, it gives CASSYAQVHYTF.